The 3 T cell receptor beta chains below come from one sample, sequenced in a study of T cells in Graves' hyperthyroidism and ophthalmopathy. TCR beta CDR3 region amplification was performed from RNA transcripts. In the first-round RT-PCR of the TCR CDR3, the HTBI primer set was used. TCRdb used MiXCR to reprocess the multiplex PCR reads, holding one entry per CDR3 protein. This table has hundreds of thousands of distinct CDR3 sequences, 16% appearing once. The sample consisted of blood. The receptors derive from a woman younger than 45 with Graves' hyperthyroidism.

This CDR3 reads CASSGGTVTDTQYF. The CDR3 DNA is TGTGCCAGCAGCGGGGGGACAGTCACAGATACGCAGTATTTT. The chain combines TRBV7-3 with TRBJ2-3, with D possibly TRBD1 on 7 matching bases. Trimming took off 5 bases at V and 2 bases at J, with 11 bases between the two ends. Germline CDR1 and CDR2: SGHTA and FQGTGA. This CDR3 is 14 amino acids long.

Notes on this clonotype: One base away lies a much larger clone, so this may be a sequencing read error. The V call is TRBV7-9, the J call TRBJ2-7, with unresolved D. This CDR3 is 16 amino acids long. CDR1 is SEHNR, CDR2 FQNEAQ, per germline (reference sequence). V lost 1 base and J 6 bases, leaving 19 bases between the germline ends. CDR3 amino acids: CASSLVQAISTCEQYF. The DNA for the CDR3 is TGTGCCAGCAGCTTAGTTCAGGCGATCTCCACCTGCGAGCAGTACTTC. The whole variable domain, remainder taken from reference TRBV7-9 and TRBJ2-7, is DTGVSQNPRHKITKRGQNVTFRCDPISEHNRLYWYRQTLGQGPEFLTYFQNEAQLEKSRLLSDRFSAERPKGSFSTLEIQRTEQGDSAMYLCASSLVQAISTCEQYFGPGTRLTVT.

As for this clonotype: Since a much larger clone is just one base distant, this may be a read error. The chain has TRBV28 and TRBJ1-3; tentative D call: TRBD1 (5 bases). Germline V lookup: CDR1 MDHEN, CDR2 SYDVKM. The ends were cut back, 2 bases at V and 0 bases at J, with 14 bases in the middle. The CDR3 is made up of 17 amino acids. The CDR3 here is CASSLPGRRPSGNTIYF. The CDR3 region has the DNA TGTGCCAGCAGTTTACCGGGGCGGAGGCCCTCTGGAAACACCATATATTTT.